The rows below give T cell receptor beta chains drawn from one sample of a study of blood T cell repertoires in COVID-19. Generated by immunoSEQ multiplex PCR, the TCRdb table keeps only in-frame clones and is missing some. The table lists about 260,000 clones, about 87% of them singletons. Sequenced input: peripheral blood. The origin of the receptors is a woman in her thirties or forties with acute or convalescent COVID-19. CDR3s include the opening cysteine and the closing phenylalanine or tryptophan. The D gene is left open where the match is weak. Part of the rows lack a size; the others show once, few, many or a class for expanded clones.

size	V	J	D	DNA	CDR3
few	TRBV6-4	TRBJ1-2	TRBD1	TGTGCCAGCAGTGATATCACAGGGGGCAAGAATGGCTACACCTTC	CASSDITGGKNGYTF
-	TRBV27	TRBJ1-6	TRBD1	TGTGCCAGCAGTTTGGGGACAGGGGAATCACCCCTCCACTTT	CASSLGTGESPLHF
-	TRBV10-3	TRBJ1-2	-	TGTGCCATCAGTGAGCAGGGTGCTGGCTACACCTTC	CAISEQGAGYTF
-	TRBV24-1	TRBJ2-1	TRBD2	TGTGCCACCAGTGATTACCAAGCGGGGGGGCGAAATGAGCAGTTCTTC	CATSDYQAGGRNEQFF
-	TRBV4-2	TRBJ2-5	TRBD2	TGTGCCAGCAGCCAAGCATGGACTAGCGGGGGGTTGCAAGAGACCCAGTACTTC	CASSQAWTSGGLQETQYF
-	TRBV6-4	TRBJ1-6	-	TGTGCCAGCAGTGAAGAACAGGGTATTACACCCCTCCACTTT	CASSEEQGITPLHF
few	TRBV7-9	TRBJ2-2	-	TGTGCCAGCAGCTTAGTAGTCGGGGAGCTGTTTTTT	CASSLVVGELFF
-	TRBV15	TRBJ2-1	-	TGTGCCACCAGCAGAGATCAGGCCCTCCGAACCTACAATGAGCAGTTCTTC	CATSRDQALRTYNEQFF
-	TRBV21-1	TRBJ1-5	-	TGTGCCAGCAGCAAGGAGACAGGGGCATTCAATCAGCCCCAGCATTTT	CASSKETGAFNQPQHF
-	TRBV27	TRBJ1-1	TRBD1	TGTGCCAGCAGTCCAGGGGGGATTGAAGCTTTCTTT	CASSPGGIEAFF
-	TRBV3-1/TRBV3-2	TRBJ1-2	-	TGTGCCAGCAGCCAATCTACGCCGACTGTGAACTATGGCTACACCTTC	CASSQSTPTVNYGYTF
-	TRBV7-3	TRBJ2-5	-	TGTGCCAGCAGCACAGGGAGGGGAGAGACCCAGTACTTC	CASSTGRGETQYF
-	TRBV19	TRBJ2-2	TRBD2	TGTGCCAGTATTTGGGCCCCTAGCGGGGTGAGCACCGGGGAGCTGTTTTTT	CASIWAPSGVSTGELFF
-	TRBV9	TRBJ2-3	-	TGTGCCAGCAGCGGGTCGACCTTCCCGGCCGACCCCCTTCGGGGCACAGATACGCAGTATTTT	CASSGSTFPADPLRGTDTQYF
once	TRBV14	TRBJ1-6	-	TGTGCCAGCAGCCAAGAACTGTATAATTCACCCCTCCACTTT	CASSQELYNSPLHF
-	TRBV10-3	TRBJ2-3	TRBD2	TGTGCCGTAGCATCTAGCGGGGGCCCTAGCACAGATACGCAGTATTTT	CAVASSGGPSTDTQYF
-	TRBV2	TRBJ1-5	-	TGTGCCAGCAGTGCAGTGGGGAGACAGCCCCAGCATTTT	CASSAVGRQPQHF
-	TRBV25-1	TRBJ1-1	TRBD1	TGTGCCAGCAGAAGACAGGGGAACACTGAAGCTTTCTTT	CASRRQGNTEAFF
few	TRBV12-5	TRBJ1-2	-	TGTGCTAGTGGTTTGGTCCCAGGATATAACTATGGCTACACCTTC	CASGLVPGYNYGYTF
-	TRBV29-1	TRBJ1-2	-	TGCAGCGTATTGAGACAGTGGGGTTATGGCTACACCTTC	CSVLRQWGYGYTF
-	TRBV6-1	TRBJ1-2	TRBD1	TGTGCCAGCAGTGATGTACCAGGGGGCCTCCTTGGCACCTTCTACACCTTC	CASSDVPGGLLGTFYTF
once	TRBV28	TRBJ2-2	TRBD2	TGTGCCAGCAGTCCTATAGCGGGGGGGAACACCGGGGAGCTGTTTTTT	CASSPIAGGNTGELFF
-	TRBV6-1	TRBJ1-5	-	TGTGCCAGTAGGCTTGGGGCTAATCAGCCCCAGCATTTT	CASRLGANQPQHF
-	TRBV6-1	TRBJ1-2	-	TGTGCCAGCAGCTCACGGGATTCCTATGGCTACACCTTC	CASSSRDSYGYTF
-	TRBV4-1	TRBJ1-4	TRBD1	TGCGCCAGCAGCCAACCCCGGGACAGGGGAGAAAAACTGTTTTTT	CASSQPRDRGEKLFF
-	TRBV7-7	TRBJ2-1	-	TGTGCCAGCAGCGCCCGCGCCGGGTCGGGAGAGCAGTTCTTC	CASSARAGSGEQFF
-	TRBV5-8	TRBJ1-4	TRBD1	TGTGCCAGCAGCTGGGACAGCAGAAATGAAAAACTGTTTTTT	CASSWDSRNEKLFF
-	TRBV2	TRBJ2-2	TRBD2	TGTGCCAGCAGTAGGACTAGCGGGGGAGTTAACACCGGGGAGCTGTTTTTT	CASSRTSGGVNTGELFF
-	TRBV9	TRBJ1-4	TRBD1	TGTGCCAGCAGCGGGGGGGAAGGACAGGCGGATGAAAAACTGTTTTTT	CASSGGEGQADEKLFF
-	TRBV9	TRBJ2-1	TRBD2	TGTGCCAGCAGCGCGTTAGCGGGGAATTCCTACAATGAGCAGTTCTTC	CASSALAGNSYNEQFF
-	TRBV6-5	TRBJ2-5	TRBD1	TGTGCCATTTCGGACAGGACTCAAGAGACCCAGTACTTC	CAISDRTQETQYF
-	TRBV30	TRBJ2-3	TRBD1	TGTGCCTGGAGCTCAACAGGGGCCCCCGCAGATACGCAGTATTTT	CAWSSTGAPADTQYF
-	TRBV7-3	TRBJ1-5	-	TGTGCCAGCAGCCCGGACAGCACCTATCAGCCCCAGCATTTT	CASSPDSTYQPQHF
-	TRBV5-1	TRBJ1-1	-	TGCGCCAGCAGCCACAACAGGGTACTGAACACTGAAGCTTTCTTT	CASSHNRVLNTEAFF
-	TRBV10-3	TRBJ2-5	-	TGTGCCATCAGTGAGTCGATTGGGGGGGAGACCCAGTACTTC	CAISESIGGETQYF
-	TRBV25-1	TRBJ2-1	-	TGTGCCAGCAGTGAAGACGGGGGGCTCTACAATGAGCAGTTCTTC	CASSEDGGLYNEQFF
once	TRBV5-4	TRBJ2-1	-	-	CASFLWGTLLNEQFF
few	TRBV2	TRBJ1-1	-	TGTGCCAGCAGGGCTCAGGGTAGGACTGAAGCTTTCTTT	CASRAQGRTEAFF
-	TRBV5-4	TRBJ2-3	-	TGTGCCAGCAGACGCAGGGATAGCCCGGCAGATACGCAGTATTTT	CASRRRDSPADTQYF
-	TRBV18	TRBJ1-1	-	TGTGCCAGCTCCGCAGTTTTAAGGCGGGAGAACACTGAAGCTTTCTTT	CASSAVLRRENTEAFF
once	TRBV13	TRBJ2-2	TRBD1	TGTGCCAGCAGCAGAGGCAGGGGGCCAGGCGGGGAGCTGTTTTTT	CASSRGRGPGGELFF
-	TRBV19	TRBJ2-4	TRBD2	TGTGCCAGTAGTCGCGGGGAGGGGACCAAAAACATTCAGTACTTC	CASSRGEGTKNIQYF